This T cell receptor (beta chain) was retrieved from a study of CD8+CD57+ T cells in acquired aplastic anemia. Deletions cut 6 bases from V and 5 bases from J, with 17 bases between. This CDR3 has 13 amino acids. Per the germline V gene, CDR1 is DFQATT and CDR2 is SNEGSKA (reference sequence). For CDR3 and TCR beta VDJ profiling, genomic DNA was the template used. MiXCR, applied by TCRdb to the reads, yields one record per CDR3 protein. The sample has 250,000 to 300,000 distinct CDR3 sequences, approximately 57% seen once. This TCR was sampled from a human donor with severe aplastic anemia or a healthy control (not recorded which). The chain carries TRBV20-1 and TRBJ2-7, with D possibly TRBD1 on 6 matching bases. Specimen: sorted CD4+, CD8+, or CD8+CD57+ T cells (not recorded which) from PBMCs. CDR3 coding DNA: TGCAGTGCAAAGCTGGGGGCAGTTAACGAGCAGTACTTC. It translates to CSAKLGAVNEQYF.